This T cell receptor (beta chain) was sequenced in a study of OX40 agonist ivuxolimab in advanced cancers. Whole-study results and caveats: Also present in some nonresponders was a low level of normalized T-cell clonal expansion.

As concerns this clone: Its antigen is unidentified.

TCRdb keeps only in-frame clones here, not all; method: immunoSEQ multiplex PCR. The sample has more than 100,000 clones, 85% to 95% seen once. Per the germline V gene, CDR1 is KGHSH and CDR2 is LQKENI. After removal of 3 bases from V and 1 base from J, the junction contained 5 bases not matched to a gene. This CDR3 spans 15 amino acids. Blood sampling took place at baseline, cycle 4 day 1, and cycle 7 day 1. The TCR originated in an adult with an advanced solid tumor such as melanoma, head and neck, liver or kidney cancer. The material sequenced was CD4+ or CD8+ T cells sorted from blood, taken in a trial of the OX40 agonist ivuxolimab. V gene TRBV18 combines with J gene TRBJ1-1, with 7 positions matching TRBD1. CDR3 nucleotides: TGTGCCAGCTCACCCCGACAGGGTACGAACACTGAAGCTTTCTTT. Its translation: CASSPRQGTNTEAFF.